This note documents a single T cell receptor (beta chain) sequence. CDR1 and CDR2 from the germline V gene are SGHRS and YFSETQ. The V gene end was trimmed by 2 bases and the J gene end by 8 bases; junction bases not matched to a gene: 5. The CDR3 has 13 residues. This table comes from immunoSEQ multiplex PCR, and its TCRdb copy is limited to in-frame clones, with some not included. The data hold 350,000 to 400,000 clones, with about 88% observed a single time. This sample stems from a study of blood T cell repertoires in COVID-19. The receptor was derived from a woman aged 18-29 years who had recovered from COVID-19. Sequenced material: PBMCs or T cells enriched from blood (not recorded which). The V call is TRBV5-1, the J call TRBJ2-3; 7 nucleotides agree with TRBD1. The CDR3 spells CASSLEGAATQYF. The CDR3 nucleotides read TGCGCCAGCAGCTTAGAGGGGGCGGCTACGCAGTATTTT.